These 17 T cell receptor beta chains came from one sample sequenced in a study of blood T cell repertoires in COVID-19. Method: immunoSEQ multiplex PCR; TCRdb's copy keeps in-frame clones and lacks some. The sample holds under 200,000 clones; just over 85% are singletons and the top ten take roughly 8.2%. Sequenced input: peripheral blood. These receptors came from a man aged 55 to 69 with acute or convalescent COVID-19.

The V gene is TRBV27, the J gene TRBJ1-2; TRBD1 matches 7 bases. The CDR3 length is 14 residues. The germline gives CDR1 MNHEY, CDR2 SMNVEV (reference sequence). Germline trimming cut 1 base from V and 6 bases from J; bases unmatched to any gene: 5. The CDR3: CASSLWAGQDGYTF. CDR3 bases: TGTGCCAGCAGTTTATGGGCTGGACAGGATGGCTACACCTTC.

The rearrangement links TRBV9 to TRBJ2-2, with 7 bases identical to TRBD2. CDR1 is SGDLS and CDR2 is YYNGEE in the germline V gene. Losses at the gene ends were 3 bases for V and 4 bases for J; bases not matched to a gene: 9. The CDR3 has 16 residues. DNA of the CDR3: TGTGCCAGCAGCGCCTCCCTGGGGGGGGGCACCGGGGAGCTGTTTTTT. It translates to CASSASLGGGTGELFF.

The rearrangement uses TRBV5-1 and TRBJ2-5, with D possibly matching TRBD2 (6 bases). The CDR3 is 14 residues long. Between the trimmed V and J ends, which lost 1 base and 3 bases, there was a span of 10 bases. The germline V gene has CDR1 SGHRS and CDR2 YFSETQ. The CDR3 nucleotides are TGCGCCAGCAGCTTGTATACGGGAGAAGAGACCCAGTACTTC. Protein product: CASSLYTGEETQYF. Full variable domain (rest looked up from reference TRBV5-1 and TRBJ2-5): KAGVTQTPRYLIKTRGQQVTLSCSPISGHRSVSWYQQTPGQGLQFLFEYFSETQRNKGNFPGRFSGRQFSNSRSEMNVSTLELGDSALYLCASSLYTGEETQYFGPGTRLLVL.

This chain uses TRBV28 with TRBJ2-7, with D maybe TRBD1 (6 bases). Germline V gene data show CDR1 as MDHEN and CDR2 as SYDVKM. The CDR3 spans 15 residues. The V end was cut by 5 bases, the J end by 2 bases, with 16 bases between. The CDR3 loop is CASSPYRAPAYEQYF. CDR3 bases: TGTGCCAGCAGTCCGTACAGGGCCCCAGCCTACGAGCAGTACTTC. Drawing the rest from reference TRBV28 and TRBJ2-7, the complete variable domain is DVKVTQSSRYLVKRTGEKVFLECVQDMDHENMFWYRQDPGLGLRLIYFSYDVKMKEKGDIPEGYSVSREKKERFSLILESASTNQTSMYLCASSPYRAPAYEQYFGPGTRLTVT.

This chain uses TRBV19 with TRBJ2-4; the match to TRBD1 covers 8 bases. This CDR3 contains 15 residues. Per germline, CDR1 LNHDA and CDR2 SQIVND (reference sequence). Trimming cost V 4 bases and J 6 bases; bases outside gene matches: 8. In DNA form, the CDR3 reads TGTGCCAGTAGTACCGCTCGACAGGGGAGAAACATTCAGTACTTC. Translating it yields CASSTARQGRNIQYF.

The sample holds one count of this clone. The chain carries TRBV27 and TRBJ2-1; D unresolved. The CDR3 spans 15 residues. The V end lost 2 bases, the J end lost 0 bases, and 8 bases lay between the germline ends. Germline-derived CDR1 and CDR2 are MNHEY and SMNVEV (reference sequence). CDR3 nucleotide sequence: TGTGCCAGCAGTTTAAGGTCTAGCTCCTACAATGAGCAGTTCTTC. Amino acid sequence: CASSLRSSSYNEQFF.

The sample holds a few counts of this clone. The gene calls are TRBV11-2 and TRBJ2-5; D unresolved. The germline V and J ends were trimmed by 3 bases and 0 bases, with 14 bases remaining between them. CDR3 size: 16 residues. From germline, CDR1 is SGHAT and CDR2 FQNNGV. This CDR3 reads CASSFYRNSHQETQYF. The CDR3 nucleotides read TGTGCCAGCAGCTTTTATAGGAACAGCCACCAAGAGACCCAGTACTTC. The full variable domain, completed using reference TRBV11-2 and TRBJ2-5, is EAGVAQSPRYKIIEKRQSVAFWCNPISGHATLYWYQQILGQGPKLLIQFQNNGVVDDSQLPKDRFSAERLKGVDSTLKIQPAKLEDSAVYLCASSFYRNSHQETQYFGPGTRLLVL.

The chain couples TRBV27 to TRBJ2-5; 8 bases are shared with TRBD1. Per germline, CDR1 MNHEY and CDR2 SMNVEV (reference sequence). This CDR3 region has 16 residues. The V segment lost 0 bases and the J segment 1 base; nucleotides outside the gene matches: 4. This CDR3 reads CASSLSPQGAQETQYF. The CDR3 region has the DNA TGTGCCAGCAGTTTATCCCCGCAGGGGGCCCAAGAGACCCAGTACTTC.

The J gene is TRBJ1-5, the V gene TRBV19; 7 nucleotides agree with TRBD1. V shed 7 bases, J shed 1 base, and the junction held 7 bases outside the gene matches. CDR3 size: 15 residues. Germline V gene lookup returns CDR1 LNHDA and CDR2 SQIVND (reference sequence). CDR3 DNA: TGTGCCAGTACCGAGACAGGGAGAAGCAATCAGCCCCAGCATTTT. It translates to CASTETGRSNQPQHF. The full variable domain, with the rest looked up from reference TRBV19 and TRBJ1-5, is DGGITQSPKYLFRKEGQNVTLSCEQNLNHDAMYWYRQDPGQGLRLIYYSQIVNDFQKGDIAEGYSVSREKKESFPLTVTSAQKNPTAFYLCASTETGRSNQPQHFGDGTRLSIL.

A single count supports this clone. The CDR3 loop reads CASSLKPLAGEQFF. CDR3 nucleotides: TGTGCCAGCAGCTTGAAGCCACTAGCGGGGGAGCAGTTCTTC. This chain connects TRBV7-2 to TRBJ2-1; 10 bases map to TRBD2. The CDR3 sequence is 14 residues long. Germline assignment: CDR1 SGHTA and CDR2 FQGNSA. With 3 bases clipped from V and 10 bases from J, the junction kept 6 bases outside the gene matches.

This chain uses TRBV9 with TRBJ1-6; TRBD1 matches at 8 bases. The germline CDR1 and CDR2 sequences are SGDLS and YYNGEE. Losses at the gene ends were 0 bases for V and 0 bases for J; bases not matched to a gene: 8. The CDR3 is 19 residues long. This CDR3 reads CASSVGRDRLSSYNSPLHF. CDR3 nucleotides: TGTGCCAGCAGCGTAGGCCGGGACAGGCTAAGCTCCTATAATTCACCCCTCCACTTT.

The CDR3 region has the DNA TGTGCCAGCAGTGAAAGGGGGGGAGGTACTGAAGCTTTCTTT. Amino acids: CASSERGGGTEAFF. The V call is TRBV6-1, the J call TRBJ1-1, with TRBD1 as a possible D gene (6 bases). Germline loops: CDR1 MNHNS, CDR2 SASEGT. The CDR3 is made up of 14 amino acids. Trimming left V 2 bases short and J 5 bases short, with 12 bases between.

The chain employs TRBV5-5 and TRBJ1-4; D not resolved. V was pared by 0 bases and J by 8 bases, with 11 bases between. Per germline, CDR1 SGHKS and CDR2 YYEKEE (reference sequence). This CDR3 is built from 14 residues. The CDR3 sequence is CASSLGAGDEKLFF. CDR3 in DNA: TGTGCCAGCAGCTTGGGCGCGGGTGACGAAAAACTGTTTTTT.

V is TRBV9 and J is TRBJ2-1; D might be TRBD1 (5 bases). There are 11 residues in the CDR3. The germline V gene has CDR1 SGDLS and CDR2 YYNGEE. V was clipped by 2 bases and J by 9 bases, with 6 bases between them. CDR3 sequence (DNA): TGTGCCAGCAGCGTGGGGCCTGAGCAGTTCTTC. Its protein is CASSVGPEQFF.

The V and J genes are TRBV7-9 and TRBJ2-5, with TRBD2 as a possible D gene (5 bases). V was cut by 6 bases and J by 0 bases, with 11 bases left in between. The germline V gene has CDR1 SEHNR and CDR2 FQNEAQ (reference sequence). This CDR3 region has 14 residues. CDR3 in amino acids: CASRRVGDQETQYF. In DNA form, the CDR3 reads TGTGCCAGCAGGCGGGTCGGGGACCAAGAGACCCAGTACTTC.

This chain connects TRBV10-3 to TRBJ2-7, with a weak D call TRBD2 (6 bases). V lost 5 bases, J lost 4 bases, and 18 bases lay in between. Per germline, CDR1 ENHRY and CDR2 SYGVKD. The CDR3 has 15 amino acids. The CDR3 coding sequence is TGTGCCATCAGTACCGGGGGACCACCTCTATACGAGCAGTACTTC. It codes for CAISTGGPPLYEQYF.

The CDR3 DNA is TGTGCCAGCAGCTTGGTTGCCTCTGGAGGGGAAAAACTGTTTTTT. Amino acid sequence: CASSLVASGGEKLFF. The V call is TRBV7-9, the J call TRBJ1-4; the D is unclear. V was trimmed by 3 bases and J by 8 bases, leaving 16 bases between them. Germline V gene data show CDR1 as SEHNR and CDR2 as FQNEAQ (reference sequence). The CDR3 extends over 15 amino acids. Full variable domain (remainder filled in from reference TRBV7-9 and TRBJ1-4): DTGVSQNPRHKITKRGQNVTFRCDPISEHNRLYWYRQTLGQGPEFLTYFQNEAQLEKSRLLSDRFSAERPKGSFSTLEIQRTEQGDSAMYLCASSLVASGGEKLFFGSGTQLSVL.